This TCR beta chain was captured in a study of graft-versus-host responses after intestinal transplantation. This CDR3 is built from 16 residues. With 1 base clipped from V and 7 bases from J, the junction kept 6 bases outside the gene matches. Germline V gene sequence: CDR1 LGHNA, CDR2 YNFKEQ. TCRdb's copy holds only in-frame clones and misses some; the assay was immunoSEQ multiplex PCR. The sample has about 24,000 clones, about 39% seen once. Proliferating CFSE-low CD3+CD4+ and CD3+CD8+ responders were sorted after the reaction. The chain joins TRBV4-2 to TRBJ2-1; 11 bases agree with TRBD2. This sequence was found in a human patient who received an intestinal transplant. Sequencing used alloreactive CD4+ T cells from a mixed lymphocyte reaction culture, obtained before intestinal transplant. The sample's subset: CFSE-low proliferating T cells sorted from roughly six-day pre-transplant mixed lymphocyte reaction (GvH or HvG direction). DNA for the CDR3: TGTGCCAGCAGCCAAGTTTTGGCTAGCGGGGGGAATGAGCAGTTCTTC. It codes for CASSQVLASGGNEQFF.